Listed here are 7 T cell receptor beta chains from one sample, sequenced in a study of identical twins. TCRdb called the 5' RACE reads again in MiXCR, with one record for every CDR3 protein. The sample has some 1,700,000 distinct CDR3 sequences; less than 35% are singletons. The sequenced material came from cord blood. Receptors were obtained from a newborn girl in good health.

The V and J genes are TRBV28 and TRBJ1-1; D unclear. V lost 7 bases to trimming and J lost 5 bases, with 8 bases between them. This CDR3 has 11 amino acids. Germline V gene lookup returns CDR1 MDHEN and CDR2 SYDVKM. The CDR3 DNA sequence: TGTGCCAGCAAAGTGGGGACTGAAGCTTTCTTT. This encodes CASKVGTEAFF.

The CDR3 DNA reads TGCGCCAGCAGCCAAGATCTAACGGGGAGACAAGAGACCCAGTACTTC. Its translation is CASSQDLTGRQETQYF. This chain links TRBV4-3 with TRBJ2-5, with a weak D call TRBD2 (5 bases). Germline-derived CDR1 and CDR2 are LGHNA and YSLEER. The CDR3 totals 16 residues. V lost 0 bases and J lost 2, with 13 bases in between.

This clonotype was counted between two and nine times. CDR3 in amino acids: CASSAGLAGVRTDTQYF. The CDR3 DNA is TGTGCCAGCAGCGCGGGACTAGCGGGAGTTAGAACAGATACGCAGTATTTT. The rearrangement uses TRBV7-9 and TRBJ2-3; 14 nucleotides agree with TRBD2. The CDR3 totals 17 residues. CDR1 and CDR2 (germline): SEHNR, FQNEAQ (reference sequence). V was clipped by 5 bases and J by 3 bases; unmatched bases: 7.

This clonotype was counted many times. This chain connects TRBV25-1 to TRBJ2-7; 9 bases match TRBD1. CDR3 length: 14 residues. The V segment lost 6 bases and the J segment 3 bases; nucleotides outside the gene matches: 6. Germline lookup yields CDR1 MGHDK and CDR2 SYGVNS. CDR3 residues: CASREDRGFYEQYF. The CDR3 bases are TGTGCCAGCAGGGAGGACAGGGGATTCTACGAGCAGTACTTC.

Worth noting for this clonotype: A much larger clone differs from this one at a single base, so this may be a read error. The CDR3 does not close with the conserved phenylalanine or tryptophan, likely indicating a read error. The CDR3 bases are TGCAGCGCCTCAAACGGGGGCAGCTACAATGAGCAGTTCGTC. Protein sequence: CSASNGGSYNEQFV. This sequence joins TRBV29-1 and TRBJ2-1; D is tentatively TRBD1 or TRBD2 (6 bases each). CDR1 and CDR2 (germline): SQVTM, ANQGSEA. This CDR3 is 14 amino acids long. Trimming cost V 7 bases and J 3 bases, with 16 bases left between them.

This sequence joins TRBV4-1 and TRBJ2-7; D not resolved. Germline V gene lookup returns CDR1 MGHRA and CDR2 YSYEKL. Trimming removed 0 bases at V and 0 bases at J, with 12 bases between. CDR3 length equals 16 residues. The CDR3 DNA sequence: TGCGCCAGCAGCCAAGACCCAGCGCACAGCTCCTACGAGCAGTACTTC. Protein: CASSQDPAHSSYEQYF.

The rearrangement links TRBV28 to TRBJ2-3, with 12 nucleotides matching TRBD2. The CDR3 is made up of 17 amino acids. J was trimmed by 4 bases and V by 5 bases; bases with no gene match: 10. Germline lookup yields CDR1 MDHEN and CDR2 SYDVKM. The CDR3 sequence: CASSPSGTSGRADTQYF. The CDR3 nucleotides are TGTGCCAGCAGTCCCTCCGGGACTAGCGGGCGCGCAGATACGCAGTATTTT.